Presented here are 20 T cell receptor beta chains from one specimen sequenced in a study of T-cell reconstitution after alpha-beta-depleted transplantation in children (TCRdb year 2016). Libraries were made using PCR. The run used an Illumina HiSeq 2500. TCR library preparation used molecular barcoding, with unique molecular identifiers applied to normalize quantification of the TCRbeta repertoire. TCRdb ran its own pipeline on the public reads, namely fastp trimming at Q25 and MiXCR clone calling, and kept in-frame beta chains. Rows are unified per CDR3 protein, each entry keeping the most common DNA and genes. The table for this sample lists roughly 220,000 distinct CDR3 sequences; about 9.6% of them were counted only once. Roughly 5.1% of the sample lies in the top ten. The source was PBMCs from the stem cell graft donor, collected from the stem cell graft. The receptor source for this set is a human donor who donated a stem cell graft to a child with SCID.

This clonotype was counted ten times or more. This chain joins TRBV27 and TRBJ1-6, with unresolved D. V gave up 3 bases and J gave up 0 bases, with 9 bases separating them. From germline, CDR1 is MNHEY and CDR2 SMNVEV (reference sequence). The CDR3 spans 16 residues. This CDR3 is CASSFRPSSYNSPLHF. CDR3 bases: TGTGCCAGCAGTTTCCGTCCGAGCTCCTATAATTCACCCCTCCACTTT.

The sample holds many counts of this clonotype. In DNA, the CDR3 is TGTGCCATCAGCACGACAGGCAGGACCCTTGGAAACATTCAGTACTTC. Translating it yields CAISTTGRTLGNIQYF. This chain connects TRBV10-3 to TRBJ2-4, with TRBD1 as a possible D gene (6 bases). Per germline, CDR1 ENHRY and CDR2 SYGVKD. The V gene lost 6 bases and the J gene lost 6 bases, with 21 bases spanning the gap. This CDR3 spans 16 amino acids.

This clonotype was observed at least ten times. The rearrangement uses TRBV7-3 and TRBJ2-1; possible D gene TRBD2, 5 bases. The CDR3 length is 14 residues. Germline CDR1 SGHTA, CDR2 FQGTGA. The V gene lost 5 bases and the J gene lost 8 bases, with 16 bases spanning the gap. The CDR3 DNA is TGTGCCAGCAGCCCTTCTACTAGTTCTCATGAGCAGTTCTTC. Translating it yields CASSPSTSSHEQFF. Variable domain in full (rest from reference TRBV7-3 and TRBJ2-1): GAGVSQTPSNKVTEKGKYVELRCDPISGHTALYWYRQSLGQGPEFLIYFQGTGAADDSGLPNDRFFAVRPEGSVSTLKIQRTERGDSAVYLCASSPSTSSHEQFFGPGTRLTVL.

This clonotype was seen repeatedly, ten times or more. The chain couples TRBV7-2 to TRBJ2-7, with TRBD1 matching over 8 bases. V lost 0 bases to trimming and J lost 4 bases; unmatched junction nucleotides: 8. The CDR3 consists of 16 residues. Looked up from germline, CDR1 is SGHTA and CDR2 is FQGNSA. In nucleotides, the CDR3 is TGTGCCAGCAGCTTAGCGCCCTGGACAGGGAGTTACGAGCAGTACTTC. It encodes CASSLAPWTGSYEQYF.

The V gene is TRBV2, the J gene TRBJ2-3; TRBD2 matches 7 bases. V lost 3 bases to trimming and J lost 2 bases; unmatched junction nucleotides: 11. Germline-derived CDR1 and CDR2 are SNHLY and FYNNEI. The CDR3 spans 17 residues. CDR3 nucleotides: TGTGCCAGCAGTGAGGGACGGGGGGACTTCGCCACAGATACGCAGTATTTT. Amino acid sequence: CASSEGRGDFATDTQYF.

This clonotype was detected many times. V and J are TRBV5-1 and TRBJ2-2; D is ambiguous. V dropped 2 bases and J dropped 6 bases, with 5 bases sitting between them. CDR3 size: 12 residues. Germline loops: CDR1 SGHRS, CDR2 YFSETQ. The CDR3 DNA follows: TGCGCCAGCAGCTTTGGACCCGGGGAGCTGTTTTTT. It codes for CASSFGPGELFF.

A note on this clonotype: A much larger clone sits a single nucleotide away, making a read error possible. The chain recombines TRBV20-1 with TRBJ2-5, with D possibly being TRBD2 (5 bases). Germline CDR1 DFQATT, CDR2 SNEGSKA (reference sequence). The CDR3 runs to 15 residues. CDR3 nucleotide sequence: TGCTGTGCTGGCGACTATCAGACACCGGGGGAGACCCAGTACTTC. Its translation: CCAGDYQTPGETQYF.

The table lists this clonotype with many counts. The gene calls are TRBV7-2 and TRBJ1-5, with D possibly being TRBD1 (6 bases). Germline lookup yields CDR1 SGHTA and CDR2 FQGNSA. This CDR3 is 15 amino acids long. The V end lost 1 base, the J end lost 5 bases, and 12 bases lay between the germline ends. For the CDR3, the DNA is TGTGCCAGCAGCTTAGATGGGGACATCTATCAGCCCCAGCATTTT. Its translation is CASSLDGDIYQPQHF.

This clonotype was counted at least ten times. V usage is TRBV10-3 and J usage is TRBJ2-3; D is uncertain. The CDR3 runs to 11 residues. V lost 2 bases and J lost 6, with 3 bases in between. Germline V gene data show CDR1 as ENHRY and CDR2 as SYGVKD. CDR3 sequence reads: CAISERDTQYF. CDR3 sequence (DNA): TGTGCCATCAGTGAGAGGGATACGCAGTATTTT.

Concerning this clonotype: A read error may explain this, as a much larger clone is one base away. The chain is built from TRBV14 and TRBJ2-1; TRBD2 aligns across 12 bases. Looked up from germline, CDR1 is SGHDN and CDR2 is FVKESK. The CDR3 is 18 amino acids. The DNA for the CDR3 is TGTGCCAGCAGCCAAGATGTGGTTCGACTAGCGGGGGCGAATGAGCAGTCCTTC. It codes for CASSQDVVRLAGANEQSF.

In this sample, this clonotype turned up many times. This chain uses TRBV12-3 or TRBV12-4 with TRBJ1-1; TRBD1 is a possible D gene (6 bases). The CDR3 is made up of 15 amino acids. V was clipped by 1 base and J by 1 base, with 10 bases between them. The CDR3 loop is CASSLVQGPNTEAFF. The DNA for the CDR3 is TGTGCCAGCAGTTTAGTTCAGGGGCCGAACACTGAAGCTTTCTTT.

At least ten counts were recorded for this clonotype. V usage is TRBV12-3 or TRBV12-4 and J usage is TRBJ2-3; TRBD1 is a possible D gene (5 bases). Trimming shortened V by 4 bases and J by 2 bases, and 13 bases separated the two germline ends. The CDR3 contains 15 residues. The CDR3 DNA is TGTGCCAGCAGTTCTAGGGGCACAGTCACAGATACGCAGTATTTT. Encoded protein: CASSSRGTVTDTQYF.

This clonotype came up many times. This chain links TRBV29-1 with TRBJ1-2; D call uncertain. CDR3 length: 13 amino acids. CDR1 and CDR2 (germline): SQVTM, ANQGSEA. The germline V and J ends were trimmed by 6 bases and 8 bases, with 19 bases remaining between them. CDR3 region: CSVPRKGRSGYTF. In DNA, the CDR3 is TGCAGCGTACCCCGTAAGGGCCGGAGCGGCTACACCTTC.

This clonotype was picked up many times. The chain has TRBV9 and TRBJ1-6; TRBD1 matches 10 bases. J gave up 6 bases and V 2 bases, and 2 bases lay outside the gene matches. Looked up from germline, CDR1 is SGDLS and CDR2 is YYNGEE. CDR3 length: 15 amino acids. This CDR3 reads CASSVRDRGNSPLHF. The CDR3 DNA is TGTGCCAGCAGCGTGCGGGACAGGGGTAATTCACCCCTCCACTTT.

The CDR3 bases are TGTGCCAGCAGAAATAGGGAGGGTCCCTTTTATCCAGCTTTCTTT. Translation gives CASRNREGPFYPAFF. The chain employs TRBV9 and TRBJ1-1; no clear D. Germline V gives CDR1 SGDLS, CDR2 YYNGEE. Trimming left V 5 bases short and J 10 bases short, with 24 bases between. The CDR3 runs 15 residues.

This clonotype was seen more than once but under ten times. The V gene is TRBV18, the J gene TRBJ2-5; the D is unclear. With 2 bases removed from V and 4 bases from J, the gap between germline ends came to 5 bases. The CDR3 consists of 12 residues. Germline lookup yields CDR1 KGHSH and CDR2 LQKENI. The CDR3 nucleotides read TGTGCCAGCTCACCAATTGGAGAGACCCAGTACTTC. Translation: CASSPIGETQYF.

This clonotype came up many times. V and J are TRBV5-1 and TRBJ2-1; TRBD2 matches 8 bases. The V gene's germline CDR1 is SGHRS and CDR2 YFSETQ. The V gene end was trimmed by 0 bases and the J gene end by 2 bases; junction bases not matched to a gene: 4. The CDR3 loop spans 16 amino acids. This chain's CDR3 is CASSLAAGAAYNEQFF. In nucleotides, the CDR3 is TGCGCCAGCAGCTTGGCAGCGGGGGCGGCCTACAATGAGCAGTTCTTC.

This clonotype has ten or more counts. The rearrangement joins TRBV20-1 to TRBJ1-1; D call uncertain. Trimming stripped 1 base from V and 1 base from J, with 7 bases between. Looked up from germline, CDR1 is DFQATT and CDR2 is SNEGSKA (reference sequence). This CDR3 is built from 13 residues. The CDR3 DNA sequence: TGCAGTGCTAGAGCTCAGCCGAACACTGAAGCTTTCTTT. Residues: CSARAQPNTEAFF.

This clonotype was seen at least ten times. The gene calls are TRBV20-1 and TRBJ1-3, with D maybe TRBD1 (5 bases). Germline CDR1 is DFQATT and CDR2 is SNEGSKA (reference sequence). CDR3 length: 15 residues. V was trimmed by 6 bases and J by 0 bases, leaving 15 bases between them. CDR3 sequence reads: CSARLGQSSGNTIYF. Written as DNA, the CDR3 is TGCAGTGCCAGATTGGGGCAGTCCTCTGGAAACACCATATATTTT.

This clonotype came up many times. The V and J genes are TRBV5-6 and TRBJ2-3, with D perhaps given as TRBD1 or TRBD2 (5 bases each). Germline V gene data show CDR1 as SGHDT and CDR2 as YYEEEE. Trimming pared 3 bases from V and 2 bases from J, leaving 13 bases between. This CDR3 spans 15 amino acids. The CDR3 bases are TGTGCCAGCAGCTGGTCCGGGACCCACACAGATACGCAGTATTTT. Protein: CASSWSGTHTDTQYF.